This T cell receptor (beta chain) was identified during a study of response to subunit inactivated influenza vaccine. Study conclusions and caveats: Few additional T cells are recruited per seasonal influenza vaccination, authors suggested.

TCRdb re-derived calls from the RT-PCR reads in MiXCR, one entry per CDR3 protein. Among 600,000 to 700,000 distinct CDR3 sequences listed, less than 15% were seen once. CDR3 length: 14 residues. Germline-derived CDR1 and CDR2 are MGHDK and SYGVNS. The ends were cut back, 3 bases at V and 8 bases at J, with 13 bases in the middle. In regard to this clonotype: Its target is not known.

This sequence originates from a middle-aged man who received an inactivated influenza vaccine. This rearrangement joins TRBV25-1 to TRBJ1-4; D unresolved. The sample in question was PBMCs from blood, obtained approximately 15 days before vaccination. The CDR3 DNA follows: TGTGCCAGCAGTGACTGGCAGGAAGGGGAAAAACTGTTTTTT. Translated: CASSDWQEGEKLFF.